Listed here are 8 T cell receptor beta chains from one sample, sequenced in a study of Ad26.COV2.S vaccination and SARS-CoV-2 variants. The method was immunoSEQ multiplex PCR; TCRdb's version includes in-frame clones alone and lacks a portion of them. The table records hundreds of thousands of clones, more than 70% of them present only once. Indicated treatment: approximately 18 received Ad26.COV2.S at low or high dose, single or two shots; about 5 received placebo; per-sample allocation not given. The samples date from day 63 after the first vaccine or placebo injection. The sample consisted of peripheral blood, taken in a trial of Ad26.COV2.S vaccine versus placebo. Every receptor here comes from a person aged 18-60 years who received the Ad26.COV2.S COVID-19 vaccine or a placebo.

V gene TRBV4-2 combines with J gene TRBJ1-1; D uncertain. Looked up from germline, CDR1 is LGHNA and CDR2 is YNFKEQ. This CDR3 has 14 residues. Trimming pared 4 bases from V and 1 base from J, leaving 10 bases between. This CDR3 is CASSPRVENTEAFF. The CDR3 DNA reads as TGTGCCAGCAGCCCCCGGGTGGAGAACACTGAAGCTTTCTTT.

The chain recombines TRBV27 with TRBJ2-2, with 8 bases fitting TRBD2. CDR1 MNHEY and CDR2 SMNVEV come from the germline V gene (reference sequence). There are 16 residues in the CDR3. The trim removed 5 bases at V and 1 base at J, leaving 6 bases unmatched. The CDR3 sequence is CASSPLSGGNTGELFF. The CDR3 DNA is TGTGCCAGCAGTCCGTTGAGCGGGGGGAACACCGGGGAGCTGTTTTTT.

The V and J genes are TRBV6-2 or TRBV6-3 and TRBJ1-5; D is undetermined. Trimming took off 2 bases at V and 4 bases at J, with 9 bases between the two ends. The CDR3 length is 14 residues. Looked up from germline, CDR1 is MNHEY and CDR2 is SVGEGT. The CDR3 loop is CASSYGWGNQPQHF. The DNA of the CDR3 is TGTGCCAGCAGTTACGGGTGGGGAAATCAGCCCCAGCATTTT.

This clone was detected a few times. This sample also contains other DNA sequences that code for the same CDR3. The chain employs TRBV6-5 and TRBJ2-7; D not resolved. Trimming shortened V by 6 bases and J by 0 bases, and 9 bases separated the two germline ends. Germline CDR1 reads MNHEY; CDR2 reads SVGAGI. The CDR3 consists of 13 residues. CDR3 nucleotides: TGTGCCAGCAGCCGCCTCGGCTCCTACGAGCAGTACTTC. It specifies CASSRLGSYEQYF.

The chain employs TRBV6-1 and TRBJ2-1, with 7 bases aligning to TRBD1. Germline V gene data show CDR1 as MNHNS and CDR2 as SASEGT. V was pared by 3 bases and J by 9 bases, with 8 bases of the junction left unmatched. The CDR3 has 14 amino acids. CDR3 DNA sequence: TGTGCCAGCAGTGACGGGGCCAGGGGGTTTGAGCAGTTCTTC. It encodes CASSDGARGFEQFF.

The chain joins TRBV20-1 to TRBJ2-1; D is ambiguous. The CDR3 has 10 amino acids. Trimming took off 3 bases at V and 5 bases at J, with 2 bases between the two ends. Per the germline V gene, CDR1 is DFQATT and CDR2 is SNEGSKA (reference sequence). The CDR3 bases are TGCAGTGCTAGCAACAATGAGCAGTTCTTC. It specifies CSASNNEQFF.

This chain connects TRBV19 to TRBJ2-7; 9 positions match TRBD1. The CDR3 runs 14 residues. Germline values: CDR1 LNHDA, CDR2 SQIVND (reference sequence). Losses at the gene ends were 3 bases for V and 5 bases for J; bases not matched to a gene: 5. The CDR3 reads CASSIWGQGDEQYF. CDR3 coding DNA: TGTGCCAGTAGTATCTGGGGACAGGGCGACGAGCAGTACTTC.

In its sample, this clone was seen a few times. For the CDR3, the DNA is TGTGCCAGTAGTATCACAGGGGGTTCTCAGCCCCAGCATTTT. Translated: CASSITGGSQPQHF. The chain carries TRBV19 and TRBJ1-5, with TRBD1 matching 8 bases. The CDR3 has 14 residues. Germline CDR1 and CDR2: LNHDA and SQIVND (reference sequence). V lost 3 bases and J lost 6; bases outside the gene matches: 4. Variable domain in full (rest from reference TRBV19 and TRBJ1-5): DGGITQSPKYLFRKEGQNVTLSCEQNLNHDAMYWYRQDPGQGLRLIYYSQIVNDFQKGDIAEGYSVSREKKESFPLTVTSAQKNPTAFYLCASSITGGSQPQHFGDGTRLSIL.